This T cell receptor (beta chain) was retrieved from a study of cytomegalovirus exposure and HLA in healthy donors. Study in general: Of the donors genotyped, approximately 430 in all, 75% to 85% fell in the Caucasian-associated ancestry cluster. Overall study results and limits: A later analysis by the authors found several of the most significant clusters apparently linked to common viral pathogens. Both high specificity and high sensitivity reportedly marked the classifier's diagnosis of cytomegalovirus status. An analysis was carried out later, and it reportedly showed fewer N-insertions in an Asian-associated ancestry cluster than the roughly 700-donor mean.

It was with 60 Vbeta and 13 Jbeta primers that the PCR ran. Measured with immunoSEQ multiplex PCR; TCRdb has only the in-frame clones, and not every one. This repertoire includes just over 60,000 clones. Of note for this clone: Its antigen is undetermined.

V gave up 4 bases and J gave up 1 base; unmatched junction bases: 3. Per the germline V gene, CDR1 is MNHEY and CDR2 is SVGAGI. This CDR3 is built from 14 residues. This TCR was sampled from a man aged 25 to 40 in good health and CMV-seropositive. The rearrangement links TRBV6-5 to TRBJ2-5; TRBD1 aligns across 7 bases. Sequencing used PBMCs. The CDR3 is CASSWGQLQETQYF. In DNA, the CDR3 is TGTGCCAGCAGTTGGGGACAGCTCCAAGAGACCCAGTACTTC.